This T cell receptor beta chain originates from a study of blood T cell repertoires in COVID-19. TCRdb keeps only in-frame clones here, not all; method: immunoSEQ multiplex PCR. The sample holds over 600,000 clones, approximately 90% seen once. Input material: peripheral blood. This TCR was recovered from a woman between 18 and 30 years old with acute or convalescent COVID-19.

The CDR3 protein is CASSSDFTDTQYF. In DNA form, the CDR3 reads TGTGCCAGCAGTTCGGACTTTACAGATACGCAGTATTTT. The chain recombines TRBV3-1 (or the pseudogene TRBV3-2) with TRBJ2-3, with D maybe TRBD2 (5 bases). The length of the CDR3 is 13 residues. Germline-derived CDR1 and CDR2 are LGHDT and YNNKEL (reference sequence). Trimming took 6 bases from V and 3 from J, leaving 10 bases between them.